These 27 T cell receptor beta chains originate from one sample sequenced in a study of cytotoxic CD8 clonotypes in ibrutinib-treated CLL. The protocol was immunoSEQ multiplex PCR, while the TCRdb copy is restricted to in-frame clones and leaves out a portion. The sample shows around 300,000 clones, roughly 79% of them seen only once. The source was PBMCs, collected before ibrutinib treatment. All receptors come from a human donor with chronic lymphocytic leukemia.

The chain joins TRBV7-2 to TRBJ2-7; no clear D gene. CDR1 SGHTA and CDR2 FQGNSA come from the germline V gene. Trimming removed 5 bases at V and 1 base at J, with 12 bases between. CDR3 length equals 14 residues. CDR3 bases: TGTGCCAGCAGCGCCCGGACGGAATCCTACGAGCAGTACTTC. It specifies CASSARTESYEQYF. The whole variable domain, remainder taken from reference TRBV7-2 and TRBJ2-7, is GAGVSQSPSNKVTEKGKDVELRCDPISGHTALYWYRQSLGQGLEFLIYFQGNSAPDKSGLPSDRFSAERTGGSVSTLTIQRTQQEDSAVYLCASSARTESYEQYFGPGTRLTVT.

The V call is TRBV15, the J call TRBJ2-1; the D gene could be TRBD1 or TRBD2 (5 bases each). CDR3 length: 15 residues. V shed 2 bases and J shed 8 bases, with 16 bases lying between them. Germline V CDR1 and CDR2: LNHNV, YYDKDF (reference sequence). CDR3 sequence: CATSRTGTRLDEQFF. Written as DNA, the CDR3 is TGTGCCACCAGCAGAACCGGGACCCGCTTGGATGAGCAGTTCTTC.

The V gene is TRBV15, the J gene TRBJ1-2; TRBD1 aligns across 7 bases. The CDR3 extends over 14 amino acids. J was trimmed by 6 bases and V by 2 bases; bases with no gene match: 6. The germline CDR1 and CDR2 sequences are LNHNV and YYDKDF (reference sequence). Written as DNA, the CDR3 is TGTGCCACCAGCAGAAGCCTACAGGGGCATGGCTACACCTTC. Translated, it gives CATSRSLQGHGYTF.

As regards this clone: A much more abundant neighbour one base away suggests this may be a read error. The rearrangement uses TRBV5-6 and TRBJ1-1, with no clear D. Trimming stripped 2 bases from V and 2 bases from J, with 7 bases between. There are 13 residues in the CDR3. Germline V gives CDR1 SGHDT, CDR2 YYEEEE. The CDR3 nucleotides are TGTGCCAGCAGCTTAGTCAGTAACACTGAAGCTTTCTTT. Translating it yields CASSLVSNTEAFF.

The chain carries TRBV5-6 and TRBJ2-1, with 7 positions matching TRBD2. V lost 0 bases, J lost 9 bases, and 12 bases stayed unmatched. Germline V gene data show CDR1 as SGHDT and CDR2 as YYEEEE. The CDR3 covers 16 residues. The CDR3 loop is CASSLVPSGRVGEQFF. CDR3 bases: TGTGCCAGCAGCTTGGTTCCTAGCGGTAGGGTGGGTGAGCAGTTCTTC.

The J gene is TRBJ1-1, the V gene TRBV12-5; 9 bases line up with TRBD1. V trimming: 0 bases; J trimming: 0 bases; junction bases outside the gene matches: 2. Germline lookup yields CDR1 LGHNT and CDR2 FRNRAP. The CDR3 has 16 residues. The CDR3 is CASGLVGTGMNTEAFF. The CDR3 DNA sequence: TGTGCTAGTGGTTTGGTCGGGACAGGGATGAACACTGAAGCTTTCTTT.

The sample holds a few counts of this clone. The rearrangement joins TRBV4-2 to TRBJ1-5; TRBD1 matches 7 bases. Germline V gene data show CDR1 as LGHNA and CDR2 as YNFKEQ. The CDR3 contains 15 residues. Losses at the gene ends were 5 bases for V and 3 bases for J; bases not matched to a gene: 7. The CDR3 DNA is TGTGCCAGCAGCGTAGACAGGGTATCCAATCAGCCCCAGCATTTT. Amino acid sequence: CASSVDRVSNQPQHF.

The V gene is TRBV12-5, the J gene TRBJ1-5, with D maybe TRBD1 (5 bases). This CDR3 is 16 amino acids long. CDR1 is LGHNT, CDR2 FRNRAP, per germline. Trimming stripped 7 bases from V and 2 bases from J, with 18 bases between. The CDR3 protein is CASDRTAGGGNQPQHF. The CDR3 coding sequence is TGTGCTAGTGACCGGACTGCTGGGGGGGGCAATCAGCCCCAGCATTTT. The variable domain in full, completed from reference TRBV12-5 and TRBJ1-5, reads DARVTQTPRHKVTEMGQEVTMRCQPILGHNTVFWYRQTMMQGLELLAYFRNRAPLDDSGMPKDRFSAEMPDATLATLKIQPSEPRDSAVYFCASDRTAGGGNQPQHFGDGTRLSIL.

This sequence joins TRBV5-4 and TRBJ1-1, with a possible D match to TRBD1 (6 bases). The length of the CDR3 is 13 residues. Germline assignment: CDR1 SGHNT and CDR2 YYREEE (reference sequence). V was shortened by 4 bases and J by 2 bases, with 9 bases between the two germline ends. Written as DNA, the CDR3 is TGTGCCAGCAGCGTGGACAGTAACACTGAAGCTTTCTTT. As protein: CASSVDSNTEAFF.

The chain joins TRBV6-5 to TRBJ1-2, with D possibly matching TRBD1 (5 bases). V lost 5 bases and J lost 3, with 16 bases in between. CDR1 is MNHEY and CDR2 is SVGAGI in the germline V gene. This CDR3 has 15 amino acids. The CDR3 DNA reads as TGTGCCAGCAGTAAGCACGACAGCCAAGACTATGGCTACACCTTC. Translation gives CASSKHDSQDYGYTF.

This sequence joins TRBV4-2 and TRBJ2-1, with 8 bases matching TRBD2. Germline V gene lookup returns CDR1 LGHNA and CDR2 YNFKEQ. J was trimmed by 1 base and V by 0 bases; bases with no gene match: 5. The CDR3 spans 17 residues. DNA of the CDR3: TGTGCCAGCAGCCAAGACATTAGCGGGATTTCCTACAATGAGCAGTTCTTC. Translated: CASSQDISGISYNEQFF.

The J gene is TRBJ2-7, the V gene TRBV5-1, with TRBD2 identical over 7 bases. The J segment lost 7 bases and the V segment lost 4 bases, leaving 11 bases of the junction unmatched. The CDR3 is 14 amino acids. Germline V gives CDR1 SGHRS, CDR2 YFSETQ. The CDR3 DNA reads TGCGCCAGCAGCCCTCGGGGAGGGTCGAATGAGCAGTACTTC. As protein: CASSPRGGSNEQYF. Full variable domain (rest looked up from reference TRBV5-1 and TRBJ2-7): KAGVTQTPRYLIKTRGQQVTLSCSPISGHRSVSWYQQTPGQGLQFLFEYFSETQRNKGNFPGRFSGRQFSNSRSEMNVSTLELGDSALYLCASSPRGGSNEQYFGPGTRLTVT.

The CDR3 reads CASSFLREVNVDEQFF. The CDR3 nucleotides read TGTGCCAGCAGCTTCCTCAGGGAGGTTAACGTCGATGAGCAGTTCTTC. J is TRBJ2-1 and V is TRBV5-6; perhaps TRBD2 as D (6 bases). Trimming took 2 bases from V and 8 from J, leaving 20 bases between them. Germline CDR1 is SGHDT and CDR2 is YYEEEE. The CDR3 has 16 amino acids.

The rearrangement uses TRBV18 and TRBJ1-1, with 8 bases matching TRBD1. Germline CDR1 KGHSH, CDR2 LQKENI. With 6 bases clipped from V and 0 bases from J, the junction kept 15 bases outside the gene matches. This CDR3 contains 18 residues. This chain's CDR3 is CASSPTRTGHLLNTEAFF. Written as DNA, the CDR3 is TGTGCCAGCTCCCCAACACGGACAGGGCACCTACTGAACACTGAAGCTTTCTTT. Full variable domain (missing parts from reference TRBV18 and TRBJ1-1): NAGVMQNPRHLVRRRGQEARLRCSPMKGHSHVYWYRQLPEEGLKFMVYLQKENIIDESGMPKERFSAEFPKEGPSILRIQQVVRGDSAAYFCASSPTRTGHLLNTEAFFGQGTRLTVV.

This clone was recorded only once. The chain recombines TRBV5-1 with TRBJ1-1; 7 bases align to TRBD1. Germline trimming cut 0 bases from V and 0 bases from J; bases unmatched to any gene: 5. Germline CDR1 is SGHRS and CDR2 is YFSETQ. The CDR3 consists of 16 residues. CDR3 amino acids: CASSLAARGLNTEAFF. The CDR3, as DNA: TGCGCCAGCAGCTTGGCGGCCAGGGGGTTGAACACTGAAGCTTTCTTT. The full variable domain, with the rest looked up from reference TRBV5-1 and TRBJ1-1, is KAGVTQTPRYLIKTRGQQVTLSCSPISGHRSVSWYQQTPGQGLQFLFEYFSETQRNKGNFPGRFSGRQFSNSRSEMNVSTLELGDSALYLCASSLAARGLNTEAFFGQGTRLTVV.

J is TRBJ2-2 and V is TRBV9; 12 nucleotides agree with TRBD2. Germline CDR1 SGDLS, CDR2 YYNGEE. V was pared by 4 bases and J by 4 bases, with 5 bases of the junction left unmatched. The CDR3 is 16 residues long. The CDR3 region is CASSPSGRAGTGELFF. The CDR3, as DNA: TGTGCCAGCAGCCCTAGCGGGAGGGCCGGCACCGGGGAGCTGTTTTTT.

The chain combines TRBV5-8 with TRBJ1-4, with TRBD1 as a possible D gene (5 bases). Trimming shortened V by 4 bases and J by 2 bases, and 9 bases separated the two germline ends. The length of the CDR3 is 14 residues. CDR1 is SGHTS, CDR2 YDEGEE, per germline. The CDR3 nucleotides read TGTGCCAGCAGCCCAGGGTTGACTAATGAAAAACTGTTTTTT. It translates to CASSPGLTNEKLFF.

V usage is TRBV7-2 and J usage is TRBJ2-3, with TRBD2 identical over 9 bases. The CDR3 totals 14 residues. V lost 5 bases to trimming and J lost 8 bases; unmatched junction nucleotides: 8. Per germline, CDR1 SGHTA and CDR2 FQGNSA. The CDR3 reads CASSTGLAVSTQYF. The CDR3 region has the DNA TGTGCCAGCAGCACGGGACTAGCTGTTAGTACGCAGTATTTT.

The chain links TRBV9 to TRBJ2-3; 16 bases fit TRBD2. V gave up 7 bases and J gave up 1 base; unmatched junction bases: 9. CDR1 is SGDLS, CDR2 YYNGEE, per germline. The CDR3 runs to 18 residues. CDR3 coding DNA: TGTGCCAGCGGAGGGGGACTAGCGGGAGGGCCGGGCACAGATACGCAGTATTTT. It yields the protein CASGGGLAGGPGTDTQYF. The entire variable domain, with the rest obtained from reference TRBV9 and TRBJ2-3, is as follows: DSGVTQTPKHLITATGQRVTLRCSPRSGDLSVYWYQQSLDQGLQFLIQYYNGEERAKGNILERFSAQQFPDLHSELNLSSLELGDSALYFCASGGGLAGGPGTDTQYFGPGTRLTVL.

V gene TRBV27 combines with J gene TRBJ2-1; D is possibly TRBD1 (6 bases). This CDR3 is 12 amino acids long. The V end was cut by 2 bases, the J end by 8 bases, with 7 bases between. CDR1 is MNHEY, CDR2 SMNVEV, per germline (reference sequence). CDR3 bases: TGTGCCAGCAGTTTAAAGGGGGATGAGCAGTTCTTC. This codes for CASSLKGDEQFF.

This clone was observed a single time. This chain links TRBV6-5 with TRBJ2-7; 12 nucleotides agree with TRBD2. This CDR3 is 15 amino acids long. Germline CDR1 MNHEY, CDR2 SVGAGI. Trimming took 8 bases from V and 3 from J; bases not matched to a gene: 8. This chain's CDR3 is CASGRLTSGSYEQYF. CDR3 nucleotide sequence: TGTGCCAGCGGCCGATTGACTAGCGGGAGCTACGAGCAGTACTTC.

The chain couples TRBV7-2 to TRBJ2-7; 7 positions agree with TRBD2. Per germline, CDR1 SGHTA and CDR2 FQGNSA. J was trimmed by 0 bases and V by 5 bases; bases with no gene match: 4. The CDR3 extends over 14 amino acids. The CDR3 sequence is CASSRAGFSYEQYF. In DNA form, the CDR3 reads TGTGCCAGCAGCAGAGCGGGATTCTCCTACGAGCAGTACTTC.

This clone showed up just once. V is TRBV18 and J is TRBJ2-7, with D tentatively TRBD2 (5 bases). Trimming took off 2 bases at V and 5 bases at J, with 10 bases between the two ends. CDR1 KGHSH and CDR2 LQKENI come from the germline V gene. The CDR3 has 13 residues. CDR3 protein: CASSPSDGNEQYF. As DNA, the CDR3 is TGTGCCAGCTCACCAAGTGACGGGAACGAGCAGTACTTC. The entire variable domain, with the rest obtained from reference TRBV18 and TRBJ2-7, is as follows: NAGVMQNPRHLVRRRGQEARLRCSPMKGHSHVYWYRQLPEEGLKFMVYLQKENIIDESGMPKERFSAEFPKEGPSILRIQQVVRGDSAAYFCASSPSDGNEQYFGPGTRLTVT.

The V and J genes are TRBV30 and TRBJ2-7; either TRBD1 or TRBD2 may fit D (7 bases each). Trimming pared 1 base from V and 3 bases from J, leaving 19 bases between. Germline values: CDR1 GTSNPN, CDR2 SVGIG (reference sequence). CDR3 length: 16 amino acids. Here the CDR3 reads CAWSAPHRGLFYEQYF. In DNA, the CDR3 is TGTGCCTGGAGTGCCCCCCACAGGGGACTATTCTACGAGCAGTACTTC.

This clone was counted between two and nine times. The chain joins TRBV10-1 to TRBJ2-7, with unresolved D. Germline assignment: CDR1 WNHNN and CDR2 SYGVQD (reference sequence). The CDR3 is 13 residues long. Deletions cut 0 bases from V and 7 bases from J, with 10 bases between. The CDR3 loop reads CASSESPRLEQYF. DNA of the CDR3: TGCGCCAGCAGTGAGTCGCCGCGTTTGGAGCAGTACTTC.

The gene calls are TRBV15 and TRBJ2-3; D ambiguous. Germline-derived CDR1 and CDR2 are LNHNV and YYDKDF (reference sequence). V was clipped by 3 bases and J by 3 bases, with 4 bases between them. The CDR3 is made up of 12 amino acids. For the CDR3, the DNA is TGTGCCACCAGCAGGTCAACAGATACGCAGTATTTT. This encodes CATSRSTDTQYF.

In this sample, this clone turned up a few times. The DNA of the CDR3 is TGTGCCAGCAGCTTGGAGGCTAGCGGGAGTTACAATGAGCAGTTCTTC. Translated: CASSLEASGSYNEQFF. J is TRBJ2-1 and V is TRBV5-4, with 10 bases that match TRBD2. V lost 0 bases and J lost 4; bases outside the gene matches: 4. Per the germline V gene, CDR1 is SGHNT and CDR2 is YYREEE (reference sequence). CDR3 length: 16 amino acids.